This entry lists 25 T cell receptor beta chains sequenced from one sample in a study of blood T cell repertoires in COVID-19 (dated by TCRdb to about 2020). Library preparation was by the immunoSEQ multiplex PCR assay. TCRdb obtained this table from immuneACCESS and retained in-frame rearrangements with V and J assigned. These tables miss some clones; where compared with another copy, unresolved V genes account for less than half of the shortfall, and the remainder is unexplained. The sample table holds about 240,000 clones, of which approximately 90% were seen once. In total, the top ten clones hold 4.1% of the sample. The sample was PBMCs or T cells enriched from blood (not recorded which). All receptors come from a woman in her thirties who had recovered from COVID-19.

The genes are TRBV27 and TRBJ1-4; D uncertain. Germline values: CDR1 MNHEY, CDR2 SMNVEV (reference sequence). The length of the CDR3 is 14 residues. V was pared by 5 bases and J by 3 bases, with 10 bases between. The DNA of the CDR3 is TGTGCCAGCAGTCTGGGCTTCCCTAATGAAAAACTGTTTTTT. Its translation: CASSLGFPNEKLFF.

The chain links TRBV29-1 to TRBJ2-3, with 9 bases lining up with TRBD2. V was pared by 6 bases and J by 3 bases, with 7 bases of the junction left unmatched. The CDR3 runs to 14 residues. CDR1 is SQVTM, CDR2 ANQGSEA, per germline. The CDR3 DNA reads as TGCAGCGTCTTAACTAGCGGGCTTACAGATACGCAGTATTTT. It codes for CSVLTSGLTDTQYF.

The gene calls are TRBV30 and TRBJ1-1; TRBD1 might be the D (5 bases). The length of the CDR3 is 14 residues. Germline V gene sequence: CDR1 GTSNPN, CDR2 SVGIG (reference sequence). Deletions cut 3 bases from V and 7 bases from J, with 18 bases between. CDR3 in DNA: TGTGCCTGGAGCCGGGGGGGTCGCTCCCGTGAAGCTTTCTTT. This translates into CAWSRGGRSREAFF.

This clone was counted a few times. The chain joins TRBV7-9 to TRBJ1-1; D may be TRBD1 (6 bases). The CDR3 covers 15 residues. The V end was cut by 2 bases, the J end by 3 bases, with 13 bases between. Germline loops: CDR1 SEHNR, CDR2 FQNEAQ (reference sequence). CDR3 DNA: TGTGCCAGCAGCTTACTGGGGGCGCAGGACACTGAAGCTTTCTTT. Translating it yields CASSLLGAQDTEAFF.

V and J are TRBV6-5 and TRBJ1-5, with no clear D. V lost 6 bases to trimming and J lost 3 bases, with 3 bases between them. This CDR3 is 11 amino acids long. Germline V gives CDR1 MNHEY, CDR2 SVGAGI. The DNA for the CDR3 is TGTGCCAGCAGCTTCAATCAGCCCCAGCATTTT. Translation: CASSFNQPQHF.

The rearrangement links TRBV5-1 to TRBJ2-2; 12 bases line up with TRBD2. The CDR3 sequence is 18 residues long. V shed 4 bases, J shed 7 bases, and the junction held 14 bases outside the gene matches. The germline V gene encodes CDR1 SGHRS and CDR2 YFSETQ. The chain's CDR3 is CASSPRPLAGGLDGELFF. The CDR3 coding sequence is TGCGCCAGCAGCCCCAGGCCCCTAGCGGGAGGGCTTGACGGGGAGCTGTTTTTT.

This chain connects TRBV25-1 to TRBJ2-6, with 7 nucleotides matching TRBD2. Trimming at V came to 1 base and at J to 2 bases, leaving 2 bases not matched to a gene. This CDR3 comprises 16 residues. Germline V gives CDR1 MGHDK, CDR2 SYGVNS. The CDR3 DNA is TGTGCCAGCAGTGAATGGGGGGGAGCTGGGGCCAACGTCCTGACTTTC. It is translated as CASSEWGGAGANVLTF. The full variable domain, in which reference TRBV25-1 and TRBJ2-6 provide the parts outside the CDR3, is EADIYQTPRYLVIGTGKKITLECSQTMGHDKMYWYQQDPGMELHLIHYSYGVNSTEKGDLSSESTVSRIRTEHFPLTLESARPSHTSQYLCASSEWGGAGANVLTFGAGSRLTVL.

CDR3 loop: CASSIQGASYGYTF. The CDR3 DNA sequence: TGTGCCAGTAGTATTCAGGGGGCAAGCTATGGCTACACCTTC. The rearrangement links TRBV19 to TRBJ1-2; 8 positions match TRBD1. The germline CDR1 and CDR2 sequences are LNHDA and SQIVND (reference sequence). The CDR3 is 14 residues long. The J segment lost 4 bases and the V segment lost 3 bases, leaving 4 bases of the junction unmatched.

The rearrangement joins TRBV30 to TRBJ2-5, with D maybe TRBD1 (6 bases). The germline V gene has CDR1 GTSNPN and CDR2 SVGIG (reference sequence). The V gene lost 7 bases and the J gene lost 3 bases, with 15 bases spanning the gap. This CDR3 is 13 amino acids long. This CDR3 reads CASSRPGEETQYF. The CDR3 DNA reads TGTGCCTCGTCCCGCCCAGGGGAAGAGACCCAGTACTTC.

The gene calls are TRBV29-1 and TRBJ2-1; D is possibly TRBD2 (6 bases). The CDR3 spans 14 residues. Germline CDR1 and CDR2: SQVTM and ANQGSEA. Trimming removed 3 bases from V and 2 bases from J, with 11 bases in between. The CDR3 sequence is CSVEGGGAYNEQFF. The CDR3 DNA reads TGCAGCGTTGAGGGGGGAGGTGCCTACAATGAGCAGTTCTTC.

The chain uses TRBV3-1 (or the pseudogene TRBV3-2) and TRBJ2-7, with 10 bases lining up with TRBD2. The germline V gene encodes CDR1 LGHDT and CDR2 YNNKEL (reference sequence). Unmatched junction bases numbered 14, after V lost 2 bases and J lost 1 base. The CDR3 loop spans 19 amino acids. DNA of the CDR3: TGTGCCAGCAGCCAAAGATTGCGTTTCCTAGCGGGAGTGTCCTACGAGCAGTACTTC. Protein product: CASSQRLRFLAGVSYEQYF.

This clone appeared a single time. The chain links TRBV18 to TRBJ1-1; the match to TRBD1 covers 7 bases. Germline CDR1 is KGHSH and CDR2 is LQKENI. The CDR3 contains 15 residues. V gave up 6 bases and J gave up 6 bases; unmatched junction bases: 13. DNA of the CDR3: TGTGCCAGCTCCCTCGAGGACAGGATGGGCTCTGAAGCTTTCTTT. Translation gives CASSLEDRMGSEAFF.

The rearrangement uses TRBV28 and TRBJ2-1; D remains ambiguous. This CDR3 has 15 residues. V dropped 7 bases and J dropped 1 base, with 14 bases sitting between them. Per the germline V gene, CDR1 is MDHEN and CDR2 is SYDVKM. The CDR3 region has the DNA TGTGCCAGCACCCCCGGTGGTCTTTCCTACAATGAGCAGTTCTTC. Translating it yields CASTPGGLSYNEQFF.

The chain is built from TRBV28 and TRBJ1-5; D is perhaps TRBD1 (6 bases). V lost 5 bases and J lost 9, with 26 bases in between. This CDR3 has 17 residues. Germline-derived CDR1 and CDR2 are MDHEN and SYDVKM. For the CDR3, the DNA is TGTGCCAGCAGTCTTACCTCAGGGGACACGAGACTGCGGCCCCAGCATTTT. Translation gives CASSLTSGDTRLRPQHF.

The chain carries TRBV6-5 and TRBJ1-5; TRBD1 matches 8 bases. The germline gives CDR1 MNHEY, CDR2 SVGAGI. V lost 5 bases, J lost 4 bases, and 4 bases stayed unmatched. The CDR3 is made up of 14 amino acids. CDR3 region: CASSMQGANQPQHF. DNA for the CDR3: TGTGCCAGCAGTATGCAGGGGGCAAATCAGCCCCAGCATTTT.

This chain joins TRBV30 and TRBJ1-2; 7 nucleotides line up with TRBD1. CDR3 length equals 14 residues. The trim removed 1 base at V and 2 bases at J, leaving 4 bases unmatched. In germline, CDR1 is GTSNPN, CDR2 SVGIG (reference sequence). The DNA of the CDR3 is TGTGCCTGGAGTGAGGGACAGATAAACTATGGCTACACCTTC. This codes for CAWSEGQINYGYTF.

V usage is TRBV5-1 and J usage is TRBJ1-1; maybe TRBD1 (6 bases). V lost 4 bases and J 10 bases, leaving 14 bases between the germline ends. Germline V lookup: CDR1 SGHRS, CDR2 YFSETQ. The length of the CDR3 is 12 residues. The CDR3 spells CASSARGIRAFF. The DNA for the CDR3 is TGCGCCAGCAGCGCGAGGGGGATAAGAGCTTTCTTT.

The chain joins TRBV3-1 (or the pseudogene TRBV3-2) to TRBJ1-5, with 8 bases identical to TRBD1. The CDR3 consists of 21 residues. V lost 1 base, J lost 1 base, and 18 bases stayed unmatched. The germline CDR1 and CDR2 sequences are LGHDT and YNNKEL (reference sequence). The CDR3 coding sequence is TGTGCCAGCAGCCAAGTCTCGGGACAGGTGCCAAGGGTAGTAAGCAATCAGCCCCAGCATTTT. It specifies CASSQVSGQVPRVVSNQPQHF.

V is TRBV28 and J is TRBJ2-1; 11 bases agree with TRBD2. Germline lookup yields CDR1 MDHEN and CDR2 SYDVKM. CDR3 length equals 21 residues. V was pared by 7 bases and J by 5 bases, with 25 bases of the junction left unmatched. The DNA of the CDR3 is TGTGCCAGCATCTATGGCCCCTCTCGACTAGCGGGAAGGGAAGGGGACAATGAGCAGTTCTTC. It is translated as CASIYGPSRLAGREGDNEQFF.

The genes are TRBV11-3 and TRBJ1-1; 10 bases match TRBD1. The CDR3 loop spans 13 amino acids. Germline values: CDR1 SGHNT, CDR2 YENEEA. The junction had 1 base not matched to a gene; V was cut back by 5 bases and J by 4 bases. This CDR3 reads CASSRTGGTEAFF. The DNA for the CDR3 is TGTGCCAGCAGCCGGACAGGGGGCACTGAAGCTTTCTTT.

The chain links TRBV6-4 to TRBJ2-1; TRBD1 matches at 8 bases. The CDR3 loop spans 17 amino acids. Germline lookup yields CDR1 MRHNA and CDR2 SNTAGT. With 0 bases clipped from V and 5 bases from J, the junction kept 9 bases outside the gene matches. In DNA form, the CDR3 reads TGTGCCAGCAGTGACTCAGTTAGGGGGACAGGTAACAATGAGCAGTTCTTC. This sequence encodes CASSDSVRGTGNNEQFF.

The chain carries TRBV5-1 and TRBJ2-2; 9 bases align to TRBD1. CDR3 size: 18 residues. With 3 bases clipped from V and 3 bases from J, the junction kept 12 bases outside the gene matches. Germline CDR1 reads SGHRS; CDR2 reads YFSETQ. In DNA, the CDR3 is TGCGCCAGCAGCTCCATGATGAAACGGGACAGGGACACCGGGGAGCTGTTTTTT. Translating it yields CASSSMMKRDRDTGELFF.

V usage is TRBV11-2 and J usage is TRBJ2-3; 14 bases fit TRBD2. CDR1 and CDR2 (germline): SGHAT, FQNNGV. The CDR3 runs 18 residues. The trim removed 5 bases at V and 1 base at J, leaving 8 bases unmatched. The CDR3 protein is CASSQKRLAGGGTDTQYF. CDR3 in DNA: TGTGCCAGCAGCCAAAAACGACTAGCGGGGGGGGGCACAGATACGCAGTATTTT.

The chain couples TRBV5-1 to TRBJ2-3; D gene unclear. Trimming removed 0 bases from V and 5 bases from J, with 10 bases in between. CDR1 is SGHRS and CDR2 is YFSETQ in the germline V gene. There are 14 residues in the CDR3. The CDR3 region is CASSLVQAGDTQYF. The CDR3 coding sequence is TGCGCCAGCAGCTTGGTCCAAGCAGGAGATACGCAGTATTTT.

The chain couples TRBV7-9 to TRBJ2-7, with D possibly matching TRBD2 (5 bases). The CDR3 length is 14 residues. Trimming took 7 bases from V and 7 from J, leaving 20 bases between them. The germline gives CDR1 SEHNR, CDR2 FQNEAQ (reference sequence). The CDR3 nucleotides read TGTGCCAGCATAGTTACGGGGAGCTTAGGGGAGCAGTACTTC. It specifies CASIVTGSLGEQYF.